This entry lists 20 T cell receptor beta chains sequenced from one sample in a study of blood T cell repertoires in COVID-19. The data were produced by immunoSEQ multiplex PCR, yet TCRdb's version contains in-frame clones alone and is incomplete. The repertoire holds around 300,000 clones, with roughly 85% as singletons. Sequencing input: peripheral blood. Receptor source: a human donor in a cohort sampled during active COVID-19.

This chain joins TRBV7-9 and TRBJ1-2; a possible D gene is TRBD1 (5 bases). This CDR3 is built from 16 residues. Germline V gene data show CDR1 as SEHNR and CDR2 as FQNEAQ (reference sequence). V was shortened by 5 bases and J by 3 bases, with 19 bases between the two germline ends. This chain's CDR3 is CASSPLLGLGDYGYTF. The CDR3 DNA sequence: TGTGCCAGCAGCCCGTTGTTGGGACTAGGGGACTATGGCTACACCTTC.

The chain joins TRBV7-9 to TRBJ2-6; 8 nucleotides agree with TRBD1. From germline, CDR1 is SEHNR and CDR2 FQNEAQ (reference sequence). There are 15 residues in the CDR3. J was trimmed by 1 base and V by 5 bases; bases with no gene match: 1. CDR3 coding DNA: TGTGCCAGCAGCCACAGGGGGTCTGGGGCCAACGTCCTGACTTTC. Translated: CASSHRGSGANVLTF.

This clone was found once. The chain carries TRBV15 and TRBJ2-3; tentatively, D is TRBD1 (5 bases). This CDR3 is built from 13 residues. Trimming shortened V by 1 base and J by 5 bases, and 7 bases separated the two germline ends. Germline V gene sequence: CDR1 LNHNV, CDR2 YYDKDF (reference sequence). As DNA, the CDR3 is TGTGCCACCAGCAGAGCAGGGCAAGATACGCAGTATTTT. Protein: CATSRAGQDTQYF.

The chain employs TRBV7-9 and TRBJ2-7; tentatively, D is TRBD2 (6 bases). Germline lookup yields CDR1 SEHNR and CDR2 FQNEAQ (reference sequence). V was trimmed by 5 bases and J by 5 bases, leaving 13 bases between them. The CDR3 runs 13 residues. The CDR3 sequence: CASSAGLANEQYF. The CDR3 nucleotides are TGTGCCAGCAGCGCGGGGCTAGCCAACGAGCAGTACTTC. Looking up the rest from reference TRBV7-9 and TRBJ2-7 gives the full variable domain: DTGVSQNPRHKITKRGQNVTFRCDPISEHNRLYWYRQTLGQGPEFLTYFQNEAQLEKSRLLSDRFSAERPKGSFSTLEIQRTEQGDSAMYLCASSAGLANEQYFGPGTRLTVT.

This clone occurred a few times. The chain links TRBV15 to TRBJ2-3, with 7 bases matching TRBD1. From germline, CDR1 is LNHNV and CDR2 YYDKDF (reference sequence). Trimming cost V 8 bases and J 7 bases; bases outside gene matches: 12. The CDR3 covers 14 residues. The CDR3 protein is CATGTAPPPYTQYF. DNA for the CDR3: TGTGCCACCGGGACAGCCCCGCCGCCGTATACGCAGTATTTT.

This chain links TRBV7-9 with TRBJ2-3, with 10 nucleotides matching TRBD2. Germline CDR1 and CDR2: SEHNR and FQNEAQ (reference sequence). The J segment lost 2 bases and the V segment lost 0 bases, leaving 2 bases of the junction unmatched. The CDR3 spans 16 residues. CDR3 amino acids: CASSLALAGDTDTQYF. CDR3 bases: TGTGCCAGCAGCTTAGCCCTAGCGGGGGACACAGATACGCAGTATTTT.

The rearrangement joins TRBV19 to TRBJ1-1; a possible D gene is TRBD1 (6 bases). The V gene lost 7 bases and the J gene lost 4 bases, with 13 bases spanning the gap. This CDR3 has 13 amino acids. Per germline, CDR1 LNHDA and CDR2 SQIVND (reference sequence). The chain's CDR3 is CASKGGRTTEAFF. The CDR3 DNA reads TGTGCCAGTAAAGGGGGAAGGACCACTGAAGCTTTCTTT.

The rearrangement links TRBV27 to TRBJ1-6; a weak D match, TRBD1 (6 bases). Germline CDR1 reads MNHEY; CDR2 reads SMNVEV (reference sequence). There are 16 residues in the CDR3. Trimming took off 3 bases at V and 7 bases at J, with 16 bases between the two ends. CDR3 DNA sequence: TGTGCCAGCAGTTTGGCCAGGGGAGCTGTAAATTCACCCCTCCACTTT. Protein sequence: CASSLARGAVNSPLHF.

The gene calls are TRBV28 and TRBJ2-7; D call uncertain. Germline V gene lookup returns CDR1 MDHEN and CDR2 SYDVKM. The CDR3 consists of 12 residues. Trimming took off 5 bases at V and 6 bases at J, with 11 bases between the two ends. CDR3: CASSKDISEQYF. The DNA for the CDR3 is TGTGCCAGCAGTAAAGACATCTCCGAGCAGTACTTC.

V usage is TRBV5-6 and J usage is TRBJ2-7, with 7 bases that match TRBD2. In germline, CDR1 is SGHDT, CDR2 YYEEEE. The trim removed 0 bases at V and 1 base at J, leaving 7 bases unmatched. CDR3 size: 16 residues. Written as DNA, the CDR3 is TGTGCCAGCAGCTTGGAACCCGGCGGGGGTTCCTACGAGCAGTACTTC. It translates to CASSLEPGGGSYEQYF.

J is TRBJ1-1 and V is TRBV4-2; 9 positions agree with TRBD1. Trimming took 0 bases from V and 8 from J; bases not matched to a gene: 7. Germline lookup yields CDR1 LGHNA and CDR2 YNFKEQ. The CDR3 has 15 residues. This CDR3 reads CASSQDLQGAREAFF. CDR3 DNA sequence: TGTGCCAGCAGCCAAGATCTACAGGGGGCGAGGGAAGCTTTCTTT.

This sequence joins TRBV5-6 and TRBJ1-2, with D unclear. V shed 4 bases and J shed 2 bases, with 6 bases lying between them. The CDR3 has 12 amino acids. Germline V gene data show CDR1 as SGHDT and CDR2 as YYEEEE. For the CDR3, the DNA is TGTGCCAGCAGCCCGCTAAACTATGGCTACACCTTC. Amino acid sequence: CASSPLNYGYTF.

This clone showed up just once. This chain joins TRBV5-1 and TRBJ1-1, with 8 nucleotides matching TRBD1. Trimming removed 3 bases from V and 5 bases from J; junction bases left unmatched: 9. This CDR3 spans 15 amino acids. Germline loops: CDR1 SGHRS, CDR2 YFSETQ. CDR3 amino acids: CASSSPTGGRTEAFF. CDR3 in DNA: TGCGCCAGCAGCTCGCCTACAGGGGGGCGTACTGAAGCTTTCTTT.

The V gene is TRBV10-1, the J gene TRBJ2-7, with a possible D match to TRBD2 (5 bases). CDR3 length: 14 residues. The V end was cut by 2 bases, the J end by 3 bases, with 11 bases between. Per the germline V gene, CDR1 is WNHNN and CDR2 is SYGVQD (reference sequence). The CDR3 reads CASSENPRVYEQYF. The CDR3 DNA reads TGCGCCAGCAGTGAGAACCCGCGGGTCTACGAGCAGTACTTC.

This sequence joins TRBV4-1 and TRBJ2-7, with D perhaps TRBD2 (6 bases). Between the trimmed V and J ends, which lost 6 bases and 0 bases, there was a span of 15 bases. Germline assignment: CDR1 MGHRA and CDR2 YSYEKL. CDR3 size: 15 residues. CDR3 amino acids: CASRRSGQSSYEQYF. CDR3 bases: TGCGCCAGCAGACGCAGCGGGCAAAGCTCCTACGAGCAGTACTTC.

J is TRBJ2-7 and V is TRBV10-2, with TRBD1 matching over 8 bases. Germline V gives CDR1 WSHSY, CDR2 SAAADI. The CDR3 covers 15 residues. V lost 0 bases to trimming and J lost 5 bases; unmatched junction nucleotides: 6. CDR3 coding DNA: TGCGCCAGCAGTGAGTCAATCAGGGGGCTAGACGAGCAGTACTTC. It codes for CASSESIRGLDEQYF.

This clone has only a few counts. This sequence joins TRBV28 and TRBJ1-5; no reliable D call. The CDR3 spans 14 residues. With 3 bases removed from V and 6 bases from J, the gap between germline ends came to 12 bases. Germline V gene data show CDR1 as MDHEN and CDR2 as SYDVKM. The DNA for the CDR3 is TGTGCCAGCAGTTTCCGGGGATTCGGTCAGCCCCAGCATTTT. It specifies CASSFRGFGQPQHF.

This rearrangement joins TRBV30 to TRBJ1-1; no definite D call. The CDR3 has 13 residues. Germline lookup yields CDR1 GTSNPN and CDR2 SVGIG (reference sequence). With 7 bases removed from V and 2 bases from J, the gap between germline ends came to 14 bases. The CDR3 coding sequence is TGTGCCTCCCAAGAAACAGAAAACACTGAAGCTTTCTTT. It translates to CASQETENTEAFF. Variable domain in full (rest from reference TRBV30 and TRBJ1-1): SQTIHQWPATLVQPVGSPLSLECTVEGTSNPNLYWYRQAAGRGLQLLFYSVGIGQISSEVPQNLSASRPQDRQFILSSKKLLLSDSGFYLCASQETENTEAFFGQGTRLTVV.

The CDR3 region is CASSMSGTGSGGTEAFF. CDR3 bases: TGTGCCAGTAGTATGTCGGGAACAGGGAGCGGTGGCACTGAAGCTTTCTTT. V is TRBV19 and J is TRBJ1-1; possible D gene TRBD1, 6 bases. Germline loops: CDR1 LNHDA, CDR2 SQIVND (reference sequence). V lost 3 bases to trimming and J lost 4 bases, with 21 bases between them. The CDR3 covers 17 residues.

This rearrangement joins TRBV29-1 to TRBJ2-1, with 12 bases that match TRBD2. V lost 7 bases, J lost 7 bases, and 14 bases stayed unmatched. Germline-derived CDR1 and CDR2 are SQVTM and ANQGSEA. The CDR3 has 16 residues. CDR3 nucleotides: TGCAGCGCTATACCCGGACTAGCGGGGTCCACGAATGAGCAGTTCTTC. This gives the protein CSAIPGLAGSTNEQFF.